This TCR beta chain was documented in a study of cytomegalovirus exposure and HLA in healthy donors. CDR1 and CDR2 (germline): LGHNA, YSLEER. The V end lost 1 base, the J end lost 3 bases, and 12 bases lay between the germline ends. The CDR3 is made up of 15 amino acids. Healthy people donating bone marrow made up the donors. Notes on this clone: Its target is unknown.

Study-wide results and caveats: As a later analysis revealed, the rate of TCR association differed by HLA locus, with DRB1 most and HLA-C fewest.

Both 60 Vbeta primers and 13 Jbeta primers went into the PCR. Clones were sequenced by immunoSEQ multiplex PCR, and TCRdb holds only the in-frame ones, with some missing. The data hold about 160,000 clones, with approximately 76% observed a single time. The sequence derives from a man aged 60 to 69 in good health and CMV-seronegative. This rearrangement joins TRBV4-3 to TRBJ1-2; a possible D gene is TRBD1 (5 bases). Sequencing input: PBMCs. The chain's CDR3 is CASSQGLGLDYGYTF. The CDR3, as DNA: TGCGCCAGCAGCCAAGGACTGGGACTCGACTATGGCTACACCTTC.